By its share, the clone carrying this TCR beta chain is medium-sized. Its antigen is undetermined. These data belong to a study of liver allograft versus peripheral blood T cells. As for the study in general: Blood and transplanted-liver T cell receptor repertoires from recipients were compared. Study results and caveats: Repertoires found inside liver allografts reportedly differed from T cell receptor repertoires in peripheral blood.

In TCRdb, the reads were re-called with MiXCR into one record per CDR3 protein. Of a few thousand distinct CDR3 sequences listed, 13% to 15% were seen once; the top ten hold about 3%. Losses at the gene ends were 6 bases for V and 7 bases for J; bases not matched to a gene: 2. The CDR3 spans 14 residues. Germline CDR1 is MNHNS and CDR2 is SASEGT. This sequence joins TRBV6-1 and TRBJ2-1; TRBD2 matches 14 bases. The sequence derives from a human patient who had a liver transplant. Certain T cells may be donor cells from the graft. CDR3 loop: CASSRLAGGNEQFF. The CDR3 region has the DNA TGTGCCAGCAGCCGACTAGCGGGAGGGAATGAGCAGTTCTTC.